Each of the 20 T cell receptor beta chains below was sequenced from the same sample in a study of blood T cell repertoires in COVID-19. Sequenced by immunoSEQ multiplex PCR; TCRdb stores in-frame clones only, minus some. The profile shows about 240,000 clones, approximately 90% of them singletons. Sequencing was done on a sample of PBMCs or T cells enriched from blood (not recorded which). The receptor source for this set is a man aged 35 to 55 who had recovered from COVID-19.

This clone has a single count. The J gene is TRBJ2-1, the V gene TRBV19; 10 bases fit TRBD2. This CDR3 region has 15 residues. The J segment lost 6 bases and the V segment lost 3 bases, leaving 5 bases of the junction unmatched. Germline lookup yields CDR1 LNHDA and CDR2 SQIVND (reference sequence). The CDR3 DNA reads TGTGCCAGTAGTATTTACAGCGGGAGGGGCAATGAGCAGTTCTTC. Residues: CASSIYSGRGNEQFF.

This chain uses TRBV7-9 with TRBJ2-1; 8 bases line up with TRBD1. Germline CDR1 is SEHNR and CDR2 is FQNEAQ (reference sequence). The CDR3 totals 16 residues. Unmatched junction bases numbered 11, after V lost 6 bases and J lost 4 bases. In DNA form, the CDR3 reads TGTGCCAGCAGATCAGACGGGACAGGAACATACAATGAGCAGTTCTTC. Translation gives CASRSDGTGTYNEQFF.

The V call is TRBV7-2, the J call TRBJ1-4; D call uncertain. Trimming shortened V by 5 bases and J by 7 bases, and 23 bases separated the two germline ends. Germline V lookup: CDR1 SGHTA, CDR2 FQGNSA. The CDR3 spans 17 residues. Written as DNA, the CDR3 is TGTGCCAGCAGCCCGTTACTGGGCGCCACGGGAGGTGAAAAACTGTTTTTT. Its translation: CASSPLLGATGGEKLFF.

This clone was seen a few times. The chain links TRBV7-8 to TRBJ1-2; the match to TRBD1 covers 8 bases. CDR1 is SGHVS and CDR2 is FQNEAQ in the germline V gene. This CDR3 contains 13 residues. Trimming took 5 bases from V and 7 from J; bases not matched to a gene: 6. This CDR3 is CASSVTGDGGYTF. The CDR3 DNA is TGTGCCAGCAGCGTGACAGGGGATGGTGGCTACACCTTC. Full variable domain (outside the CDR3, taken from reference TRBV7-8 and TRBJ1-2): GAGVSQSPRYKVAKRGQDVALRCDPISGHVSLFWYQQALGQGPEFLTYFQNEAQLDKSGLPSDRFFAERPEGSVSTLKIQRTQQEDSAVYLCASSVTGDGGYTFGSGTRLTVV.

CDR3 nucleotide sequence: TGTGCCAGCAGCTTAGAGCAGGGTCGCACTGAAGCTTTCTTT. As protein: CASSLEQGRTEAFF. The rearrangement uses TRBV11-2 and TRBJ1-1; tentative D call: TRBD1 (5 bases). Germline lookup yields CDR1 SGHAT and CDR2 FQNNGV. The CDR3 covers 14 residues. Trimming took off 0 bases at V and 4 bases at J, with 9 bases between the two ends.

This clone was seen a few times. The rearrangement uses TRBV4-1 and TRBJ1-6, with a weak D call TRBD1 (6 bases). The ends were cut back, 0 bases at V and 7 bases at J, with 13 bases in the middle. Germline values: CDR1 MGHRA, CDR2 YSYEKL. This CDR3 spans 16 amino acids. CDR3 DNA sequence: TGCGCCAGCAGCCAAGAAGGCAGGGGAAGCAATTCACCCCTCCACTTT. Translating it yields CASSQEGRGSNSPLHF.

The chain joins TRBV2 to TRBJ2-3, with 10 bases fitting TRBD2. The germline V gene has CDR1 SNHLY and CDR2 FYNNEI. The CDR3 is made up of 17 amino acids. V lost 10 bases to trimming and J lost 1 base; unmatched junction nucleotides: 14. CDR3 DNA: TGTGCCACCGCCAGGGCTAGCGGGGGATTGGGCACAGATACGCAGTATTTT. This sequence encodes CATARASGGLGTDTQYF.

The rearrangement joins TRBV7-9 to TRBJ2-5, with D possibly TRBD2 on 5 matching bases. The V gene's germline CDR1 is SEHNR and CDR2 FQNEAQ (reference sequence). Trimming left V 2 bases short and J 3 bases short, with 7 bases between. The CDR3 runs 13 residues. In DNA form, the CDR3 reads TGTGCCAGCAGCTTATGGGGAGAAGAGACCCAGTACTTC. Translating it yields CASSLWGEETQYF.

V gene TRBV4-3 combines with J gene TRBJ2-2; 10 positions agree with TRBD2. Germline V gene lookup returns CDR1 LGHNA and CDR2 YSLEER. Trimming at V came to 2 bases and at J to 4 bases, leaving 4 bases not matched to a gene. The CDR3 length is 16 residues. In nucleotides, the CDR3 is TGCGCCAGCAGCCAAAGCGGGAGGGTTATCACCGGGGAGCTGTTTTTT. Translation gives CASSQSGRVITGELFF.

The chain combines TRBV27 with TRBJ1-3; D is possibly TRBD1 (5 bases). This CDR3 is built from 16 residues. Per germline, CDR1 MNHEY and CDR2 SMNVEV (reference sequence). Trimming took off 3 bases at V and 0 bases at J, with 12 bases between the two ends. CDR3 in DNA: TGTGCCAGCAGTTTCGGAGGGGAAAACTCTGGAAACACCATATATTTT. It specifies CASSFGGENSGNTIYF.

This clone was observed once. The chain uses TRBV19 and TRBJ1-1, with D perhaps TRBD1 (5 bases). CDR1 is LNHDA and CDR2 is SQIVND in the germline V gene (reference sequence). This CDR3 region has 13 residues. The V gene lost 7 bases and the J gene lost 0 bases, with 9 bases spanning the gap. The CDR3 DNA reads as TGTGCCAGTACCCGACAGATGAACACTGAAGCTTTCTTT. It yields the protein CASTRQMNTEAFF.

V is TRBV5-1 and J is TRBJ1-2; 7 bases match TRBD1. The CDR3 covers 13 residues. Germline-derived CDR1 and CDR2 are SGHRS and YFSETQ. V gave up 3 bases and J gave up 8 bases; unmatched junction bases: 7. CDR3 sequence: CASSYLTGDGYTF. The CDR3 bases are TGCGCCAGCAGCTATCTCACAGGGGACGGCTACACCTTC.

The CDR3 DNA sequence: TGTGCCAGCTCACCACCGGATAGTTTAAGGGGGATGCACTATGGCTACACCTTC. Translating it yields CASSPPDSLRGMHYGYTF. The chain has TRBV18 and TRBJ1-2; tentatively, D is TRBD1 (6 bases). V shed 0 bases and J shed 3 bases, with 20 bases lying between them. CDR1 and CDR2 from the germline V gene are KGHSH and LQKENI. The CDR3 runs 18 residues.

The chain uses TRBV9 and TRBJ2-7, with D possibly being TRBD2 (6 bases). The germline V gene has CDR1 SGDLS and CDR2 YYNGEE. V was trimmed by 4 bases and J by 0 bases, leaving 14 bases between them. This CDR3 is built from 15 residues. CDR3 sequence: CASSPGRISSYEQYF. CDR3 bases: TGTGCCAGCAGCCCCGGGAGAATAAGCTCCTACGAGCAGTACTTC.

This clone occurred once. The chain combines TRBV30 with TRBJ1-3; no definite D call. CDR3 size: 13 residues. V was trimmed by 1 base and J by 4 bases, leaving 8 bases between them. Germline CDR1 reads GTSNPN; CDR2 reads SVGIG (reference sequence). CDR3 sequence reads: CAWSGGLGNTIYF. In DNA, the CDR3 is TGTGCCTGGAGTGGAGGGCTGGGAAACACCATATATTTT.

This clone has only one observation. One end of the junction does not line up with germline, which may come from a read error. The V call is TRBV11-2, the J call TRBJ2-7, with D possibly matching TRBD2 (7 bases). The CDR3 contains 15 residues. The germline V gene has CDR1 SGHAT and CDR2 FQNNGV. The CDR3 DNA sequence: TGTGCCAGCAGCTTAGTAGGCCTAGCGGAGGGGGAGCAATACTTC. Its translation is CASSLVGLAEGEQYF.

The rearrangement joins TRBV9 to TRBJ2-1, with 10 bases fitting TRBD2. J gave up 8 bases and V 1 base, and 9 bases lay outside the gene matches. CDR1 and CDR2 (germline): SGDLS, YYNGEE. The length of the CDR3 is 16 residues. CDR3 nucleotides: TGTGCCAGCAGCGTAACACTAGCGGGACAGTTTGATGAGCAGTTCTTC. It specifies CASSVTLAGQFDEQFF. The full variable domain, completed using reference TRBV9 and TRBJ2-1, is DSGVTQTPKHLITATGQRVTLRCSPRSGDLSVYWYQQSLDQGLQFLIQYYNGEERAKGNILERFSAQQFPDLHSELNLSSLELGDSALYFCASSVTLAGQFDEQFFGPGTRLTVL.

The chain is built from TRBV5-4 and TRBJ1-2; TRBD1 might be the D (5 bases). Trimming cost V 4 bases and J 8 bases, with 9 bases left between them. The CDR3 consists of 11 residues. From germline, CDR1 is SGHNT and CDR2 YYREEE (reference sequence). The CDR3 region is CASSGHWGYTF. Written as DNA, the CDR3 is TGTGCCAGCAGCGGACACTGGGGCTACACCTTC. The full variable domain, with the rest looked up from reference TRBV5-4 and TRBJ1-2, is ETGVTQSPTHLIKTRGQQVTLRCSSQSGHNTVSWYQQALGQGPQFIFQYYREEENGRGNFPPRFSGLQFPNYSSELNVNALELDDSALYLCASSGHWGYTFGSGTRLTVV.

The chain carries TRBV7-6 and TRBJ2-2, with D possibly matching TRBD1 (5 bases). Per germline, CDR1 SGHVS and CDR2 FNYEAQ. This CDR3 has 17 amino acids. V was cut by 2 bases and J by 0 bases, with 13 bases left in between. The CDR3 bases are TGTGCCAGCAGCTTACTTCTCGACAGTCCGAACACCGGGGAGCTGTTTTTT. Its translation: CASSLLLDSPNTGELFF.

This clone has just a few counts. The J gene is TRBJ1-6, the V gene TRBV19; D call uncertain. V lost 10 bases to trimming and J lost 4 bases, with 20 bases between them. The CDR3 is 16 amino acids. Looked up from germline, CDR1 is LNHDA and CDR2 is SQIVND (reference sequence). Here the CDR3 reads CATRRVGIDYNSPLHF. The CDR3 DNA reads TGTGCCACCAGAAGGGTCGGGATAGATTATAATTCACCCCTCCACTTT.